The 25 T cell receptor beta chains in this list originate from one sample, sequenced in a study of T cell repertoires in ileal Crohn's disease. Profiled with immunoSEQ multiplex PCR; TCRdb holds only in-frame clones, not every one. The sample has more than 12,000 clones, 70% seen once. The sample consisted of ileal tissue. These receptors all come from an adult with Crohn's disease.

V usage is TRBV18 and J usage is TRBJ1-2; D might be TRBD1 (5 bases). The V and J ends lost 2 bases and 4 bases respectively, with 11 bases between them. The CDR3 has 14 amino acids. CDR1 is KGHSH and CDR2 is LQKENI in the germline V gene. DNA of the CDR3: TGTGCCAGCTCACCAAGCAGGGAGGGCTATGGCTACACCTTC. This encodes CASSPSREGYGYTF.

V is TRBV6-5 and J is TRBJ1-1; D might be TRBD1 (6 bases). The V and J ends lost 10 bases and 3 bases respectively, with 12 bases between them. The CDR3 is made up of 12 amino acids. CDR1 and CDR2 from the germline V gene are MNHEY and SVGAGI. CDR3 DNA sequence: TGTGCCAACAGGGCGAGGGACACTGAAGCTTTCTTT. Residues: CANRARDTEAFF.

The chain couples TRBV5-4 to TRBJ2-3, with 7 nucleotides matching TRBD2. Germline loops: CDR1 SGHNT, CDR2 YYREEE (reference sequence). V shed 1 base and J 5 bases; nucleotides not matched to a gene: 7. The length of the CDR3 is 15 residues. DNA for the CDR3: TGTGCCAGCAGCTTGAACGGGGGGAGGGTAGATACGCAGTATTTT. Protein product: CASSLNGGRVDTQYF.

The rearrangement links TRBV4-1 to TRBJ1-6, with 9 bases identical to TRBD1. J gave up 5 bases and V 4 bases, and 9 bases lay outside the gene matches. CDR3 length: 17 residues. CDR1 is MGHRA, CDR2 YSYEKL, per germline. This CDR3 reads CASSRISTGGNNSPLHF. The CDR3 DNA follows: TGCGCCAGCAGCCGCATATCGACAGGGGGAAATAATTCACCCCTCCACTTT.

On this clone itself: The sample carries other DNA sequences with the same CDR3. The chain couples TRBV7-3 to TRBJ2-5; 11 bases align to TRBD1. The CDR3 is made up of 16 amino acids. CDR1 is SGHTA and CDR2 is FQGTGA in the germline V gene. Germline trimming cut 5 bases from V and 4 bases from J; bases unmatched to any gene: 9. The CDR3, as DNA: TGTGCCAGCAGCCCCCACGGGACAGGGGGGGGAGAGACCCAGTACTTC. Its translation is CASSPHGTGGGETQYF.

The chain links TRBV7-9 to TRBJ2-6; D uncertain. V was shortened by 9 bases and J by 0 bases, with 3 bases between the two germline ends. In germline, CDR1 is SEHNR, CDR2 FQNEAQ (reference sequence). The length of the CDR3 is 12 residues. The CDR3 protein is CARYSGANVLTF. Here the CDR3 DNA reads TGTGCCAGGTACTCTGGGGCCAACGTCCTGACTTTC.

This clone is a singleton in its sample. CDR3 residues: CASSLGGGLIVETQYF. CDR3 nucleotides: TGTGCCAGCAGCTTAGGAGGGGGGCTGATCGTAGAGACCCAGTACTTC. The chain is built from TRBV11-1 and TRBJ2-5; D is perhaps TRBD1 or TRBD2 (6 bases each). Germline CDR1 and CDR2: SGHAT and FQDESV (reference sequence). Trimming removed 1 base at V and 4 bases at J, with 16 bases between. This CDR3 is built from 16 residues.

This clone was seen a handful of times. The chain links TRBV2 to TRBJ2-2; 9 bases match TRBD1. J lost 2 bases, V lost 5 bases, and 6 bases had no gene match. CDR3 size: 16 residues. Looked up from germline, CDR1 is SNHLY and CDR2 is FYNNEI. CDR3 DNA: TGTGCCAGCAGTCCTCCGGGACAGGGAAACACCGGGGAGCTGTTTTTT. Protein product: CASSPPGQGNTGELFF.

The chain carries TRBV10-3 and TRBJ1-3; D call uncertain. In germline, CDR1 is ENHRY, CDR2 SYGVKD. The germline V and J ends were trimmed by 0 bases and 7 bases, with 10 bases remaining between them. The CDR3 runs to 14 residues. The CDR3 is CAISESAVMNTIYF. The CDR3 nucleotides read TGTGCCATCAGTGAGTCTGCAGTTATGAACACCATATATTTT.

V and J are TRBV10-3 and TRBJ1-6; unclear D gene. Trimming took 6 bases from V and 4 from J, leaving 13 bases between them. CDR1 and CDR2 from the germline V gene are ENHRY and SYGVKD. The CDR3 runs 15 residues. The CDR3 loop reads CAIRPAGIYNSPLHF. The DNA for the CDR3 is TGTGCCATCAGACCGGCAGGAATTTATAATTCACCCCTCCACTTT.

This chain joins TRBV5-1 and TRBJ2-1; 12 bases align to TRBD2. After removal of 3 bases from V and 6 bases from J, the junction contained 10 bases not matched to a gene. This CDR3 contains 17 residues. Germline CDR1 reads SGHRS; CDR2 reads YFSETQ. The CDR3 here is CASSSGTSGYGGNEQFF. CDR3 DNA sequence: TGCGCCAGCAGCTCGGGGACTAGCGGGTACGGGGGCAATGAGCAGTTCTTC.

CDR3 coding DNA: TGTGCCAGCAGTGGGGGGACTTATCAGCCCCAGCATTTT. Its translation is CASSGGTYQPQHF. The rearrangement uses TRBV6-5 and TRBJ1-5, with D tentatively TRBD1 (5 bases). The ends were cut back, 5 bases at V and 5 bases at J, with 10 bases in the middle. Germline V CDR1 and CDR2: MNHEY, SVGAGI. This CDR3 spans 13 amino acids.

In this sample, this clone turned up a few times. The chain is built from TRBV6-5 and TRBJ2-7, with TRBD1 matching over 8 bases. Germline V gene data show CDR1 as MNHEY and CDR2 as SVGAGI. V trimming: 2 bases; J trimming: 4 bases; junction bases outside the gene matches: 4. CDR3 size: 14 residues. For the CDR3, the DNA is TGTGCCAGCAGTTACAATGACAGGGGTTACGAGCAGTACTTC. Its translation is CASSYNDRGYEQYF.

This chain joins TRBV19 and TRBJ2-5; unclear D gene. V was trimmed by 5 bases and J by 4 bases, leaving 11 bases between them. CDR3 size: 13 residues. Germline CDR1 is LNHDA and CDR2 is SQIVND (reference sequence). CDR3 residues: CASSQVPGETQYF. The CDR3 coding sequence is TGTGCCAGTAGTCAAGTGCCCGGAGAGACCCAGTACTTC.

The chain recombines TRBV12-5 with TRBJ2-5; TRBD1 is a possible D gene (7 bases). The germline V gene encodes CDR1 LGHNT and CDR2 FRNRAP. V dropped 0 bases and J dropped 4 bases, with 12 bases sitting between them. The CDR3 covers 15 residues. CDR3 nucleotide sequence: TGTGCTAGTGGTTTGGTCCAGGGGGGCGGAGAGACCCAGTACTTC. This codes for CASGLVQGGGETQYF.

The chain carries TRBV11-2 and TRBJ1-2; D uncertain. Germline assignment: CDR1 SGHAT and CDR2 FQNNGV. The CDR3 has 13 residues. Trimming removed 4 bases from V and 7 bases from J, with 13 bases in between. The DNA of the CDR3 is TGTGCCAGCAGCTACTCAGGCGGGCTTGGCTACACCTTC. Its protein product is CASSYSGGLGYTF.

This clone was observed a few times. The chain couples TRBV6-1 to TRBJ1-1; tentatively, D is TRBD1 (5 bases). From germline, CDR1 is MNHNS and CDR2 SASEGT. Trimming took 2 bases from V and 0 from J, leaving 19 bases between them. CDR3 length: 18 amino acids. The CDR3 DNA reads as TGTGCCAGCAGTGAACCCCCTTTGGGCAGGGCCATGAACACTGAAGCTTTCTTT. This sequence encodes CASSEPPLGRAMNTEAFF.

The chain employs TRBV12-2 and TRBJ1-2; the table's D call, TRBD1, has no DNA check behind it. TRBV12-2 is flagged as a pseudogene. The CDR3 length is 14 residues. This CDR3 reads CASRFRQGEFCYTF. CDR3 coding DNA: TGTGCAAGTCGCTTTCGACAGGGGGAGTTCTGCTACACCTTC.

This chain's CDR3 is CASSWGNTIYF. CDR3 in DNA: TGTGCCAGCTCGTGGGGAAACACCATATATTTT. The genes are TRBV9 and TRBJ1-3; no clear D gene. Germline V gene sequence: CDR1 SGDLS, CDR2 YYNGEE. V was shortened by 7 bases and J by 4 bases, with 6 bases between the two germline ends. CDR3 length: 11 residues.

The V call is TRBV7-9, the J call TRBJ1-1; D ambiguous. The CDR3 consists of 13 residues. Trimming took 1 base from V and 4 from J, leaving 7 bases between them. In germline, CDR1 is SEHNR, CDR2 FQNEAQ (reference sequence). As DNA, the CDR3 is TGTGCCAGCAGCTTAGGAGGAAGCACTGAAGCTTTCTTT. It yields the protein CASSLGGSTEAFF.

V and J are TRBV27 and TRBJ2-1; 7 nucleotides match TRBD2. V lost 4 bases to trimming and J lost 5 bases; unmatched junction nucleotides: 5. The CDR3 runs 14 residues. Germline CDR1 and CDR2: MNHEY and SMNVEV (reference sequence). Here the CDR3 DNA reads TGTGCCAGCAGTTGGGGAGGGAGGGACAATGAGCAGTTCTTC. It codes for CASSWGGRDNEQFF.

The chain recombines TRBV7-8 with TRBJ2-3; no clear D gene. The germline CDR1 and CDR2 sequences are SGHVS and FQNEAQ. Trimming removed 1 base at V and 0 bases at J, with 8 bases between. The CDR3 consists of 15 residues. In DNA, the CDR3 is TGTGCCAGCAGCTTAGACTTAGGAAGCACAGATACGCAGTATTTT. This translates into CASSLDLGSTDTQYF. Looking up the rest from reference TRBV7-8 and TRBJ2-3 gives the full variable domain: GAGVSQSPRYKVAKRGQDVALRCDPISGHVSLFWYQQALGQGPEFLTYFQNEAQLDKSGLPSDRFFAERPEGSVSTLKIQRTQQEDSAVYLCASSLDLGSTDTQYFGPGTRLTVL.

The V and J genes are TRBV11-2 and TRBJ2-7; D not certain. Germline lookup yields CDR1 SGHAT and CDR2 FQNNGV. Trimming pared 0 bases from V and 0 bases from J, leaving 6 bases between. The CDR3 contains 14 residues. The chain's CDR3 is CASSLDLGSYEQYF. The DNA for the CDR3 is TGTGCCAGCAGCTTAGATCTAGGCTCCTACGAGCAGTACTTC. Filled out from reference TRBV11-2 and TRBJ2-7, the complete variable domain reads EAGVAQSPRYKIIEKRQSVAFWCNPISGHATLYWYQQILGQGPKLLIQFQNNGVVDDSQLPKDRFSAERLKGVDSTLKIQPAKLEDSAVYLCASSLDLGSYEQYFGPGTRLTVT.

The V call is TRBV15, the J call TRBJ1-6, with 7 bases that match TRBD1. The CDR3 length is 15 residues. J gave up 10 bases and V 0 bases, and 6 bases lay outside the gene matches. Germline assignment: CDR1 LNHNV and CDR2 YYDKDF (reference sequence). CDR3: CATSRDRTGWSPLHF. The CDR3 coding sequence is TGTGCCACCAGCAGAGATCGGACAGGATGGTCACCCCTCCACTTT.

The J gene is TRBJ1-1, the V gene TRBV21-1. TRBV21-1 is a known pseudogene. CDR3 size: 8 residues. The CDR3 nucleotides read TGTGCCAGCAGCACGCCGGATTTT. Its protein product is CASSTPDF.